One and the same sample provided the 6 T cell receptor beta chains below, sequenced in a study of metastatic and nonmetastatic thyroid tumors. TCRdb re-processed the PCR reads through MiXCR. Of some 30,000 clones listed, about a tenth are singletons. All patients were untreated before thyroid surgery. Source material: blood. These receptors were taken from a female donor with papillary thyroid cancer or a benign thyroid nodule (not recorded which). Some clones in this sample may be carry-over from other donors' samples.

Notes on this clone: A read error may produce the germline difference seen at one junction end. The V and J genes are TRBV6-1 and TRBJ2-7; D not resolved. This CDR3 contains 17 residues. The germline CDR1 and CDR2 sequences are MNHNS and SASEGT. The CDR3 spells CARSPPGEDNGIYEQYF. The CDR3 nucleotides are TGTGCCCGCAGTCCACCCGGCGAGGATAATGGGATCTACGAGCAGTACTTC.

This clone was counted ten times or more. The genes are TRBV2 and TRBJ2-1; 12 bases are a match to TRBD2. CDR1 and CDR2 (germline): SNHLY, FYNNEI. Losses at the gene ends were 3 bases for V and 7 bases for J; bases not matched to a gene: 10. This CDR3 spans 17 amino acids. CDR3 loop: CASSDSTSGGLENEQFF. The CDR3, as DNA: TGTGCCAGCAGTGACTCGACTAGCGGGGGATTAGAGAATGAGCAGTTCTTC.

This clone was seen repeatedly, ten times or more. The chain has TRBV27 and TRBJ2-7; the match to TRBD2 covers 10 bases. This CDR3 has 18 amino acids. The junction had 12 bases not matched to a gene; V was cut back by 2 bases and J by 2 bases. Germline V gene data show CDR1 as MNHEY and CDR2 as SMNVEV (reference sequence). The CDR3 sequence: CASSLKAGGPSLAYEQYF. The CDR3 DNA follows: TGTGCCAGCAGTTTAAAAGCGGGAGGGCCCTCGTTAGCCTACGAGCAGTACTTC.

This clone was observed many times. V is TRBV7-3 and J is TRBJ2-3; D is unclear. The CDR3 is 13 amino acids. Looked up from germline, CDR1 is SGHTA and CDR2 is FQGTGA. V gave up 5 bases and J gave up 5 bases, with 11 bases separating them. The CDR3 nucleotides are TGTGCCAGCAGCCTCTGGCACCTAGATACGCAGTATTTT. Translation: CASSLWHLDTQYF.

The chain recombines TRBV7-6 with TRBJ2-5; TRBD2 agrees at 7 bases. Germline CDR1 and CDR2: SGHVS and FNYEAQ. The CDR3 is made up of 15 amino acids. The J segment lost 1 base and the V segment lost 6 bases, leaving 8 bases of the junction unmatched. In DNA form, the CDR3 reads TGTGCCAGCAGTTCTGGGACTACCCTCCAAGAGACCCAGTACTTC. Translated, it gives CASSSGTTLQETQYF.

There are many counts of this clone. The chain links TRBV10-3 to TRBJ2-5, with 8 bases lining up with TRBD2. With V trimmed by 6 bases and J by 3 bases, 3 bases remained unmatched. The CDR3 is 13 residues long. Germline V gives CDR1 ENHRY, CDR2 SYGVKD. This CDR3 reads CAIRAGDEETQYF. CDR3 nucleotide sequence: TGTGCCATCAGAGCGGGAGATGAAGAGACCCAGTACTTC.